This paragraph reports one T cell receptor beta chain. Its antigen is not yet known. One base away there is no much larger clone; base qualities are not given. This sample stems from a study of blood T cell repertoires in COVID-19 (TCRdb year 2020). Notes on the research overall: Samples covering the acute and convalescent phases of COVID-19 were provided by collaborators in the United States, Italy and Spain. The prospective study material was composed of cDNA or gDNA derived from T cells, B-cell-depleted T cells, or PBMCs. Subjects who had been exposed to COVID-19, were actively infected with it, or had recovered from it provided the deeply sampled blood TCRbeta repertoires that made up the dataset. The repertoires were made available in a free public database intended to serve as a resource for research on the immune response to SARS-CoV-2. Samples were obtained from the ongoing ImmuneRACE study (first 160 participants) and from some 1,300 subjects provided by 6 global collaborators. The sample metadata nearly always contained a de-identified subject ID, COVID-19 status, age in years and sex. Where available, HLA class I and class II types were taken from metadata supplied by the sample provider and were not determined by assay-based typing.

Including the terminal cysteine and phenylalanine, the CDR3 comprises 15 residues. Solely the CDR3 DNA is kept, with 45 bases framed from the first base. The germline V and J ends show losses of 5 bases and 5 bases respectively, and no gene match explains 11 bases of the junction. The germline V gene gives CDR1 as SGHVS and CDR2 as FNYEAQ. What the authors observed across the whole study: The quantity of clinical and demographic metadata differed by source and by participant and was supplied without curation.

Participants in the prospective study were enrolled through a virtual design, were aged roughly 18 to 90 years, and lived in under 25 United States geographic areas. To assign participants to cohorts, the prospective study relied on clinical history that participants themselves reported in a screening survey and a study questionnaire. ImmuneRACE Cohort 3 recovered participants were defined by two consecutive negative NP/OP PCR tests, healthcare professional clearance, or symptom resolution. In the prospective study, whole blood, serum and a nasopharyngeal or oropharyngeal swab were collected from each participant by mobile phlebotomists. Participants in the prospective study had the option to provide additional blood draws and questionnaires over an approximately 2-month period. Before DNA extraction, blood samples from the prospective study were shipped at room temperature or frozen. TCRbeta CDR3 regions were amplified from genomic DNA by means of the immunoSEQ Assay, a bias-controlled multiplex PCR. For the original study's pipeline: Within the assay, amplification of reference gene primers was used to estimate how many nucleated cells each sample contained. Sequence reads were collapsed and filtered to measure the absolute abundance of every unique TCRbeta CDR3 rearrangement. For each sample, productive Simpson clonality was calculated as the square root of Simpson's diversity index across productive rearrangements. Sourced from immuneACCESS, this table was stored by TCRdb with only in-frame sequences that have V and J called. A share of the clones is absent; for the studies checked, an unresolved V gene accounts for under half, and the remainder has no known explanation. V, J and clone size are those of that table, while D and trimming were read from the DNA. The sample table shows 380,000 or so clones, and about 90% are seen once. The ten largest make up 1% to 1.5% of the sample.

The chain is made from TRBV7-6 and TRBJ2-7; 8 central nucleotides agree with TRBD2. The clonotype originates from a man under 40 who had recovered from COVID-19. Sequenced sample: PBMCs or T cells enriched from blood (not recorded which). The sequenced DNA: TGTGCCAGCAGCCGCATTGGCGGGGGGTCGAACGAGCAGTACTTC. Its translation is CASSRIGGGSNEQYF.